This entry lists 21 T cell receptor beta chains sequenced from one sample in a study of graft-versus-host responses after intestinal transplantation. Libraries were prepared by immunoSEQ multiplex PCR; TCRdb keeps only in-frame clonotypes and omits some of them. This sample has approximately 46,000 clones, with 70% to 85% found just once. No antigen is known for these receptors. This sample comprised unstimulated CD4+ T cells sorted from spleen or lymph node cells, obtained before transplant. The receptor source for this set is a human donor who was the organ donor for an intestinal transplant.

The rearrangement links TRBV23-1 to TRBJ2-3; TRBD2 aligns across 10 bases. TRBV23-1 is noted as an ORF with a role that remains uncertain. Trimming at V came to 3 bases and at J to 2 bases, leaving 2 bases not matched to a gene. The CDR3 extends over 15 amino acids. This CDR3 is CASSHLAGVTDTQYF. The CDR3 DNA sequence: TGCGCCAGCAGTCACCTAGCGGGAGTCACAGATACGCAGTATTTT.

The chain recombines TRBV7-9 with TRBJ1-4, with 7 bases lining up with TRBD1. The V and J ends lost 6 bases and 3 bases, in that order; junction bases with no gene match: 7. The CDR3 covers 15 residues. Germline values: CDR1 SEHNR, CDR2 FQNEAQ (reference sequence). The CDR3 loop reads CASSVTTGPNEKLFF. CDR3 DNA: TGTGCCAGCAGTGTTACGACAGGGCCTAATGAAAAACTGTTTTTT.

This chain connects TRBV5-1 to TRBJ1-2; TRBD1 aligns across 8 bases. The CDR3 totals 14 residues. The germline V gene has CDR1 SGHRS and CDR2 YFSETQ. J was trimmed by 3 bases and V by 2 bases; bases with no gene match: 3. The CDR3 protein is CASSLDRGDYGYTF. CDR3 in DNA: TGCGCCAGCAGCTTAGACAGGGGTGACTATGGCTACACCTTC. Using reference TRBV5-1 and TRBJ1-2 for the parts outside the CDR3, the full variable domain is KAGVTQTPRYLIKTRGQQVTLSCSPISGHRSVSWYQQTPGQGLQFLFEYFSETQRNKGNFPGRFSGRQFSNSRSEMNVSTLELGDSALYLCASSLDRGDYGYTFGSGTRLTVV.

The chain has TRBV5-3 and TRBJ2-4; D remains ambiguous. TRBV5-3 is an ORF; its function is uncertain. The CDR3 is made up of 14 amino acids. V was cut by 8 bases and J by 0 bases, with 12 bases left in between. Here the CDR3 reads CASTFTIAKNIQYF. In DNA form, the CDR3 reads TGTGCCAGCACATTCACCATAGCCAAAAACATTCAGTACTTC.

CDR3 loop: CASSRQGSNYGYTF. CDR3 coding DNA: TGTGCCAGCAGCCGACAGGGGTCTAACTATGGCTACACCTTC. This rearrangement joins TRBV27 to TRBJ1-2; 8 nucleotides line up with TRBD1. The CDR3 has 14 residues. Germline V gene lookup returns CDR1 MNHEY and CDR2 SMNVEV (reference sequence). J gave up 0 bases and V 6 bases, and 3 bases lay outside the gene matches.

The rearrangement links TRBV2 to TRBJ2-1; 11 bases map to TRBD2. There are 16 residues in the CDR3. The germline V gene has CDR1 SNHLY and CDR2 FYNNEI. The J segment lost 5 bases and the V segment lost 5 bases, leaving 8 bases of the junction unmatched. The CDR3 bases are TGTGCCAGCAGTTTCCTGACTAGCGGGGTTAACAATGAGCAGTTCTTC. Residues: CASSFLTSGVNNEQFF.

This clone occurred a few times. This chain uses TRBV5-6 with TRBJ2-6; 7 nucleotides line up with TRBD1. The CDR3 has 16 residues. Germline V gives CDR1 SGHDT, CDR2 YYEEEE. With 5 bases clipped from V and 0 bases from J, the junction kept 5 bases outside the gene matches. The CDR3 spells CASRPTGASGANVLTF. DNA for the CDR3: TGTGCCAGCAGACCCACAGGGGCCTCTGGGGCCAACGTCCTGACTTTC.

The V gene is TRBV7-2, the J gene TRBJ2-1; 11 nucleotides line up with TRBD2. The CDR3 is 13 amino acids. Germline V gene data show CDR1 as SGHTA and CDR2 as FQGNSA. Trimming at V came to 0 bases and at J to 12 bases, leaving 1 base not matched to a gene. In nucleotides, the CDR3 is TGTGCCAGCAGCTTAGCGCTAGCGGGGGGGCAGTTCTTC. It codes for CASSLALAGGQFF.

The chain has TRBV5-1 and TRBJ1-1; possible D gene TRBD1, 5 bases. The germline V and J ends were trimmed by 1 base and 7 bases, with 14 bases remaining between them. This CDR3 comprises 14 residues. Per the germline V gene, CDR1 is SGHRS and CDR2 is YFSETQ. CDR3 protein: CASSLNYQGDEAFF. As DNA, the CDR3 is TGCGCCAGCAGCTTGAATTATCAAGGGGATGAAGCTTTCTTT.

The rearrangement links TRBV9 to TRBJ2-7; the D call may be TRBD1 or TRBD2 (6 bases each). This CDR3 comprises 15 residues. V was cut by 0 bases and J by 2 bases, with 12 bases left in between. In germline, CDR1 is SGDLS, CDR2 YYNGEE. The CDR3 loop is CASSVGGGGPYEQYF. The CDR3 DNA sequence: TGTGCCAGCAGCGTAGGTGGTGGGGGGCCCTACGAGCAGTACTTC.

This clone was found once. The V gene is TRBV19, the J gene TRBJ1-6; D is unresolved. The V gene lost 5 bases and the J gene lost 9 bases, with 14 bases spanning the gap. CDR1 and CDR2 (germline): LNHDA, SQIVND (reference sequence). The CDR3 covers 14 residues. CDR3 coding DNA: TGTGCCAGTAGTCAGGACCGACCTTCTTCACCCCTCCACTTT. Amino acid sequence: CASSQDRPSSPLHF.

The DNA for the CDR3 is TGTGCCAGCAGCAGGGCACAAGGATACGAGCAGTACTTC. Its translation is CASSRAQGYEQYF. The chain combines TRBV2 with TRBJ2-7; perhaps TRBD1 as D (5 bases). CDR1 is SNHLY, CDR2 FYNNEI, per germline. The V and J ends lost 6 bases and 4 bases respectively, with 13 bases between them. This CDR3 region has 13 residues.

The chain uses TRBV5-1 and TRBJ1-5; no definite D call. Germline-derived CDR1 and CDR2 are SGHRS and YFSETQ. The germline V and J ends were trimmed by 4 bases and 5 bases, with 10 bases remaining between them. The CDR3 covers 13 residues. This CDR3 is CASSMEPYQPQHF. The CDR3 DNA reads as TGCGCCAGCAGCATGGAGCCCTATCAGCCCCAGCATTTT.

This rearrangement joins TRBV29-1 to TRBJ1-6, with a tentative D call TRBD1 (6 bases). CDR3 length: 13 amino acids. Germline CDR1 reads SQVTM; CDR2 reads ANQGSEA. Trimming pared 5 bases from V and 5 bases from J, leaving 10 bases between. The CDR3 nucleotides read TGCAGCGTTCGACAGGCTGATAATTCACCCCTCCACTTT. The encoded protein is CSVRQADNSPLHF.

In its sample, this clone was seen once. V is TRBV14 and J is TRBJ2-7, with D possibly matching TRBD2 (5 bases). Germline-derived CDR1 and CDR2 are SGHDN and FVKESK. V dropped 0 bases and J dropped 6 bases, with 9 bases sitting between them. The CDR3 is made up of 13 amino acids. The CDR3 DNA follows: TGTGCCAGCAGCCAAGAATTGGCGGGCGAGCAGTACTTC. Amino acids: CASSQELAGEQYF.

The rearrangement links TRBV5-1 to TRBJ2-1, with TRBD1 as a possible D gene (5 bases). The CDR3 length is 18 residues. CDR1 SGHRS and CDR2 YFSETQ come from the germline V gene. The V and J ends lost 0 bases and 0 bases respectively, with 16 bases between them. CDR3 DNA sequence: TGCGCCAGCAGCTTGGGAAGCTACGGAGACAGCTCCTACAATGAGCAGTTCTTC. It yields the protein CASSLGSYGDSSYNEQFF.

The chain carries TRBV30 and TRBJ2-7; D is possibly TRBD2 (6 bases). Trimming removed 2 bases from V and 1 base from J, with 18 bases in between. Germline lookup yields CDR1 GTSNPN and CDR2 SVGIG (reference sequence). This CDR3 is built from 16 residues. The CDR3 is CAWSRGGRGFSYEQYF. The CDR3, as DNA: TGTGCCTGGAGTAGGGGAGGTAGGGGTTTTTCCTACGAGCAGTACTTC.

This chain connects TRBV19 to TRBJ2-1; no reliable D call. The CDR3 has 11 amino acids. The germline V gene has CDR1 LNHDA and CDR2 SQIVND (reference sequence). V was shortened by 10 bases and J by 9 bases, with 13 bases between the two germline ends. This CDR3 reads CATLENIEQFF. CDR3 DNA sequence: TGTGCCACTTTAGAGAACATTGAGCAGTTCTTC.

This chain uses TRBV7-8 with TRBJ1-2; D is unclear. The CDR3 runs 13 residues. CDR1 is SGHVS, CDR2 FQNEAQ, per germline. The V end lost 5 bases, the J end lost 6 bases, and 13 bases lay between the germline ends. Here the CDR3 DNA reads TGTGCCAGCAGCCCAAACCGCGGGGATGGCTACACCTTC. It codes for CASSPNRGDGYTF.

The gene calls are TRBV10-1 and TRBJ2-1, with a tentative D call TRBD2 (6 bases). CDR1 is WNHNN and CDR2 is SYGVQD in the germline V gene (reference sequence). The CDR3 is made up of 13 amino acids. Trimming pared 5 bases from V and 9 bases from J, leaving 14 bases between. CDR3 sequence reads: CASSKFGGTEQFF. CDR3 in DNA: TGCGCCAGCAGTAAATTTGGGGGGACTGAGCAGTTCTTC.

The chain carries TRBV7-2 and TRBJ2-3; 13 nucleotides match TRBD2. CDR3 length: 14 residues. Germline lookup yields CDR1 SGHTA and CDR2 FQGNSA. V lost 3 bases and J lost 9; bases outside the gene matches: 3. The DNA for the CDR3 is TGTGCCAGCAGCTTGACTAGCGGGAGGTCGACGCAGTATTTT. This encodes CASSLTSGRSTQYF.